These 2 T cell receptor beta chains were sequenced from one sample in a study of cytomegalovirus exposure and HLA in healthy donors (dated by TCRdb to 2016 to 2017). Library prep was done by the immunoSEQ multiplex PCR assay. Drawn from immuneACCESS, this table holds only the in-frame rearrangements with V and J called that TCRdb kept. Clones are partly lost; checked studies trace under half to an unresolved V gene and leave the rest unexplained. This sample is represented by roughly 270,000 clones; more than 75% of them were singletons. The ten largest clonotypes hold approximately 0.88% of the sample. Sequenced input: PBMCs. The receptors were sampled from a woman between 18 and 29 years old in good health and CMV-seronegative.

This clone appeared a single time. This chain connects TRBV7-3 to TRBJ1-2, with 7 bases identical to TRBD1. The V gene's germline CDR1 is SGHTA and CDR2 FQGTGA. Unmatched junction bases numbered 10, after V lost 5 bases and J lost 4 bases. The length of the CDR3 is 15 residues. CDR3 loop: CASSPLGDSLYGYTF. CDR3 bases: TGTGCCAGCAGCCCACTCGGGGACAGCCTCTATGGCTACACCTTC.

The chain recombines TRBV14 with TRBJ2-7; D not resolved. This CDR3 is 13 amino acids long. The germline V and J ends were trimmed by 4 bases and 6 bases, with 13 bases remaining between them. CDR1 and CDR2 (germline): SGHDN, FVKESK. The CDR3 loop reads CASSPLTGGEQYF. DNA for the CDR3: TGTGCCAGCAGCCCCCTCACCGGCGGCGAGCAGTACTTC.